This T cell receptor beta chain is drawn from a study of cytomegalovirus exposure and HLA in healthy donors. Findings of the study overall: In vitro, a few CMV-associated chains proved specific for CMV antigens. By HLA locus, TCR association rates varied in a later analysis, with DRB1 showing the most and HLA-C the fewest.

For this clone: Its antigen is currently unknown.

Looked up from germline, CDR1 is SGHVS and CDR2 is FNYEAQ. Trimming shortened V by 5 bases and J by 0 bases, and 13 bases separated the two germline ends. The CDR3 spans 15 residues. The PCR contained 60 Vbeta and 13 Jbeta primers. Here immunoSEQ multiplex PCR was the method, and the copy in TCRdb shows in-frame clones only, minus some. This table holds 150,000 to 200,000 clones, approximately 85% found once. The chain employs TRBV7-6 and TRBJ1-2, with D possibly TRBD1 on 5 matching bases. This receptor was identified in a man between 18 and 35 years old in good health and CMV-seronegative. Material for sequencing was PBMCs. The CDR3 reads CASSPTGTSNYGYTF. The CDR3, as DNA: TGTGCCAGCAGCCCGACCGGGACTTCTAACTATGGCTACACCTTC.